Reported below is one T cell receptor beta chain. Its specificity is unknown. The data were obtained in a study of cytomegalovirus exposure and HLA in healthy donors. Looking at the study overall: One earlier analysis, a look at about 179 million T cells, found 117 million unique TCR beta sequences. Study-level findings and limits: Presence/absence analyses treated sequencing depth as roughly uniform across donors. V segments that were indistinguishable, TRBV6-2 and TRBV6-3 among them, were omitted from analysis.

Vbeta (60) and Jbeta (13) primers were used in the PCR. Produced via immunoSEQ multiplex PCR; TCRdb's table is partial and in-frame only. The top ten hold around 4% of the sample, which has about 190,000 clones, roughly 80% seen once. The length of the CDR3 is 14 residues. V shed 6 bases, J shed 2 bases, and the junction held 6 bases outside the gene matches. Germline CDR1 reads SGHNT; CDR2 reads YENEEA. Among the donors, all were healthy bone marrow donors. The sample taken for sequencing was PBMCs. The source of this sequence is a man aged 50 or older in good health and CMV-seronegative. The gene calls are TRBV11-3 and TRBJ2-7; 8 bases align to TRBD2. CDR3 region: CASSPGGPPYEQYF. The DNA for the CDR3 is TGTGCCAGCAGTCCGGGGGGGCCACCCTACGAGCAGTACTTC.